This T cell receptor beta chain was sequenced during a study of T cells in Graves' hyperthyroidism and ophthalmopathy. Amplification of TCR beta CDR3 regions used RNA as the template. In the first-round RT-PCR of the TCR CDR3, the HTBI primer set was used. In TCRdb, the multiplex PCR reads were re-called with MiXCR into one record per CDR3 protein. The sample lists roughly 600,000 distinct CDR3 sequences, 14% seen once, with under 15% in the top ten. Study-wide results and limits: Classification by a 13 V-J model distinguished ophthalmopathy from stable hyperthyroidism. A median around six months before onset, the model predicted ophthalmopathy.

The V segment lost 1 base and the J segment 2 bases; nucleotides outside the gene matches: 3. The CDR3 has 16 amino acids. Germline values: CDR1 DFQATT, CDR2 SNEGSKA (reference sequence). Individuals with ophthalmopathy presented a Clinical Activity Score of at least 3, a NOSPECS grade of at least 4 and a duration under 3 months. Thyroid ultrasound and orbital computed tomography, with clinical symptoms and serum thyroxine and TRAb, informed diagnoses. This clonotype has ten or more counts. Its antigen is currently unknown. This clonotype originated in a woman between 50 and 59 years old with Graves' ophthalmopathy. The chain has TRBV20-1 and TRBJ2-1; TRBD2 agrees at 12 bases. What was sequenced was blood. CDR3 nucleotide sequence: TGCAGTGCTAGAGTACTAGCGGGAGGAGCCTACAATGAGCAGTTCTTC. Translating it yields CSARVLAGGAYNEQFF.